This T cell receptor beta chain was retrieved from a study of cytomegalovirus exposure and HLA in healthy donors. Study-wide points: HLA alleles were associated with roughly 15,000 TCR beta sequences in a later analysis at 0.05 false discovery rate. TCR beta sequences reportedly predicted the HLA-A and HLA-B alleles of most subjects accurately. Common viral pathogens (according to a later analysis) appeared linked to several of the most significant clusters.

Primers for the PCR totalled 60 Vbeta and 13 Jbeta. The method was immunoSEQ multiplex PCR; TCRdb's version includes in-frame clones alone and lacks a portion of them. Found here are under 150,000 clones, 77% of them singletons; the top ten hold 0.94%. With 6 bases clipped from V and 5 bases from J, the junction kept 3 bases outside the gene matches. Germline CDR1 reads KGHSH; CDR2 reads LQKENI. This CDR3 region has 13 residues. Notes on this clone: What it binds is unknown. The sample has other DNA sequences that encode this CDR3 too.

This TCR was sampled from a woman aged 55-70 years in good health and CMV-seronegative. The sequencing sample was made of PBMCs. The chain uses TRBV18 and TRBJ2-5, with 10 bases identical to TRBD1. The CDR3 loop reads CASSLGQGETQYF. The CDR3 nucleotides read TGTGCCAGCTCCCTGGGACAGGGGGAGACCCAGTACTTC.